This passage covers 8 T cell receptor beta chains from one sample sequenced in a study of blood T cells in healthy people across ages. Primers used in a second PCR of about 6 to 11 cycles were a sample-barcoded 5' primer and a J-beta primer mix. In TCRdb, the 5' RACE reads were re-called with MiXCR into one record per CDR3 protein. This sample has some 850,000 distinct CDR3 sequences; roughly 24% occur once, and the top ten carry 3%. This same sample was also taken into another study, of T cells of mothers and their children.

Sequencing was carried out using blood. The receptors derive from a boy between 5 and 17 years old in good health.

V is TRBV12-5 and J is TRBJ2-5; TRBD2 might be the D (5 bases). Near its end, the DNA agrees better with TRBJ2-7, so the J call may be wrong. The CDR3 has 14 residues. Per germline, CDR1 LGHNT and CDR2 FRNRAP. The CDR3 DNA follows: TGTGCTAGTGCGGACGGTACTAGCTCCTACGAGCAGTACTTC. This gives the protein CASADGTSSYEQYF.

The CDR3 DNA follows: TGTGCCAGCAGTCCCGGACTAGCGGGGAGCTACAATGAGCAGTTCTTC. This translates into CASSPGLAGSYNEQFF. The rearrangement links TRBV12-3 or TRBV12-4 to TRBJ2-1; 12 bases match TRBD2. V shed 5 bases and J 3 bases; nucleotides not matched to a gene: 5. This CDR3 is built from 16 residues.

This clonotype came up a few times. V gene TRBV11-2 combines with J gene TRBJ2-1, with D perhaps matching TRBD1 or TRBD2 (6 bases each). This CDR3 region has 18 residues. V lost 4 bases, J lost 0 bases, and 19 bases lay in between. CDR1 and CDR2 (germline): SGHAT, FQNNGV. CDR3 residues: CASSSRGGWAGSYNEQFF. The CDR3 nucleotides read TGTGCCAGCAGCTCTAGAGGGGGGTGGGCAGGCTCCTACAATGAGCAGTTCTTC.

This clonotype was seen more than once but under ten times. The chain joins TRBV7-9 to TRBJ1-2; 7 bases fit TRBD1. The germline gives CDR1 SEHNR, CDR2 FQNEAQ (reference sequence). The CDR3 contains 14 residues. With 5 bases clipped from V and 6 bases from J, the junction kept 9 bases outside the gene matches. The CDR3 reads CASSPTGPGDGYTF. CDR3 DNA: TGTGCCAGCAGCCCGACAGGGCCGGGAGATGGCTACACCTTC. Combining the CDR3 with reference TRBV7-9 and TRBJ1-2 gives the whole variable domain DTGVSQNPRHKITKRGQNVTFRCDPISEHNRLYWYRQTLGQGPEFLTYFQNEAQLEKSRLLSDRFSAERPKGSFSTLEIQRTEQGDSAMYLCASSPTGPGDGYTFGSGTRLTVV.

As regards this clonotype: At one of its ends the junction is not consistent with the germline gene, which may arise from a read error. The chain couples TRBV20-1 to TRBJ1-3; D gene ambiguous. Per germline, CDR1 DFQATT and CDR2 SNEGSKA (reference sequence). This CDR3 comprises 12 residues. CDR3 amino acids: CSAAGGGNTIHF. DNA of the CDR3: TGCAGTGCTGCGGGAGGCGGAAACACCATACATTTT.

This clonotype was counted between two and nine times. The gene calls are TRBV29-1 and TRBJ2-5; TRBD2 agrees at 8 bases. The CDR3 runs 11 residues. V gave up 5 bases and J gave up 7 bases; unmatched junction bases: 3. Germline-derived CDR1 and CDR2 are SQVTM and ANQGSEA. The CDR3 region is CSVYGGGTQYF. In DNA, the CDR3 is TGCAGCGTTTACGGGGGGGGGACCCAGTACTTC.

The chain couples TRBV7-9 to TRBJ1-1; D is unresolved. The CDR3 is 12 residues long. Germline V gene data show CDR1 as SEHNR and CDR2 as FQNEAQ (reference sequence). V lost 0 bases to trimming and J lost 11 bases, with 10 bases between them. The CDR3 here is CASSLADAAAFF. The CDR3 DNA follows: TGTGCCAGCAGCTTAGCGGACGCAGCCGCTTTCTTT.

The chain recombines TRBV27 with TRBJ1-6, with D possibly TRBD1 on 6 matching bases. Germline CDR1 MNHEY, CDR2 SMNVEV (reference sequence). Trimming shortened V by 5 bases and J by 2 bases, and 13 bases separated the two germline ends. The CDR3 loop spans 16 amino acids. The CDR3 loop is CASSHTGYPYNSPLHF. The CDR3 DNA reads TGTGCCAGCAGTCATACAGGGTACCCCTATAATTCACCCCTCCACTTT.